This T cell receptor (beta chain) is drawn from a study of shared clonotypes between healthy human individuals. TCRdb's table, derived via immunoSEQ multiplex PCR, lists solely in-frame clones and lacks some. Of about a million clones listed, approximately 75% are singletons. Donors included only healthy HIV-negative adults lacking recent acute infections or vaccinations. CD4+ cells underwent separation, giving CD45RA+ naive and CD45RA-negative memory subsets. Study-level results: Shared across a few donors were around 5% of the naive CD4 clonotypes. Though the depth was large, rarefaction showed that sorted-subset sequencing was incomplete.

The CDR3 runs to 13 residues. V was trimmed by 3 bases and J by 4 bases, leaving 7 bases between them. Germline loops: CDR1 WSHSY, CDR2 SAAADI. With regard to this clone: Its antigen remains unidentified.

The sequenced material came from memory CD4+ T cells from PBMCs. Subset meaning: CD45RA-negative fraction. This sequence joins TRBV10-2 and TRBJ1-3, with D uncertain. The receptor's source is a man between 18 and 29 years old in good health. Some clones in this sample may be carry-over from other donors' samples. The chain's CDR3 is CASSETKGNTIYF. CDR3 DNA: TGCGCCAGCAGTGAAACGAAGGGAAACACCATATATTTT.